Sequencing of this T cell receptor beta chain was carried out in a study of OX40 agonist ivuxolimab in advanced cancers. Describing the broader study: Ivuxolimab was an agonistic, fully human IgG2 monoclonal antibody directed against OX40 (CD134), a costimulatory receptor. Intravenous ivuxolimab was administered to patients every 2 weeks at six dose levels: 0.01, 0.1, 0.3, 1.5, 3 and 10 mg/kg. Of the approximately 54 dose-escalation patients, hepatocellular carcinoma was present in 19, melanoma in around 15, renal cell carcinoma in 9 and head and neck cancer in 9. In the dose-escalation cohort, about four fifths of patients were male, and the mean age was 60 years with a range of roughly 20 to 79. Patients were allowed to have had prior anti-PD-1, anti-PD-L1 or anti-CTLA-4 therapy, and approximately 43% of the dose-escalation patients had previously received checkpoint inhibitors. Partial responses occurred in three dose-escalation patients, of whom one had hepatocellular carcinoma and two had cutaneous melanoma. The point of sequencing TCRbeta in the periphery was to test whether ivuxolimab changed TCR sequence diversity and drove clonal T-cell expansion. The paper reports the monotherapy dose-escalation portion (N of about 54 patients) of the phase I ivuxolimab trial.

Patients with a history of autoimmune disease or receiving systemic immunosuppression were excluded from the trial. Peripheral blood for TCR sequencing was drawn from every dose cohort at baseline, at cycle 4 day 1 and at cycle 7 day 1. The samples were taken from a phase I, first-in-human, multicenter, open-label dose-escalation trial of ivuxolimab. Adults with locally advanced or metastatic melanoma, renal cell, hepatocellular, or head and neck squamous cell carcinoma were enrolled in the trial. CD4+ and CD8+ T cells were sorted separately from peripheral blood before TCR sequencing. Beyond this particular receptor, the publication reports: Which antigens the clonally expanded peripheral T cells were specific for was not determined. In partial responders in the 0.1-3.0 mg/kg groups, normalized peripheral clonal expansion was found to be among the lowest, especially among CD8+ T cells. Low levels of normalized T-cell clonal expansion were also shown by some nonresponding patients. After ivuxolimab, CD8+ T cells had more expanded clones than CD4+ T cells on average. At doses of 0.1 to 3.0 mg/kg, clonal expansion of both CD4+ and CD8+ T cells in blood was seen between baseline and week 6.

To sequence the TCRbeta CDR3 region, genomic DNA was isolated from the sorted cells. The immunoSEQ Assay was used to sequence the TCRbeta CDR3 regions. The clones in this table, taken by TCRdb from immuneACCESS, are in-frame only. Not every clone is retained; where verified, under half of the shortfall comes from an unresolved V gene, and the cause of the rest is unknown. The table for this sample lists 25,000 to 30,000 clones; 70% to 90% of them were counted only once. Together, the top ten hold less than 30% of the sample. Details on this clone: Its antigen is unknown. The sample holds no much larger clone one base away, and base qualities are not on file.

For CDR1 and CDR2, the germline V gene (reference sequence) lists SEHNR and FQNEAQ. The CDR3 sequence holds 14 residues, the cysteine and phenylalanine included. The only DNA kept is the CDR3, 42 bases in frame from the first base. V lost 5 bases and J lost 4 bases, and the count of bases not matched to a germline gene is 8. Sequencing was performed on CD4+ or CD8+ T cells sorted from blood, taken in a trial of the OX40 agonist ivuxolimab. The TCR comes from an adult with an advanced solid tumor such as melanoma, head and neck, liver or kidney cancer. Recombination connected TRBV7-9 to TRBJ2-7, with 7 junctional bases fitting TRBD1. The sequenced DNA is TGTGCCAGCAGCGTTACAGGGGAGCCATACGAGCAGTACTTC. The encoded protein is CASSVTGEPYEQYF.